These 5 T cell receptor beta chains share one sample of origin, sequenced in a study of cytomegalovirus exposure and HLA in healthy donors. Primers included in the PCR were 60 Vbeta and 13 Jbeta primers. This table comes from immunoSEQ multiplex PCR, and its TCRdb copy is limited to in-frame clones, with some not included. The table lists 150,000 to 180,000 clones, around 80% of them singletons. Sequencing used PBMCs. The receptors here all came from a woman aged 40 to 49 in good health and CMV-seropositive.

V usage is TRBV6-5 and J usage is TRBJ2-7; possibly TRBD1 for D (7 bases). Germline CDR1 MNHEY, CDR2 SVGAGI. V was cut by 4 bases and J by 3 bases, with 16 bases left in between. The CDR3 loop spans 15 amino acids. The CDR3 coding sequence is TGTGCCAGCAGTTCAGGGGGGACAGCGGTCTACGAGCAGTACTTC. It yields the protein CASSSGGTAVYEQYF.

The CDR3 nucleotides are TGTGCCAGCAGCGGGCCTTTAGGCAGTTCGAACACTGAAGCTTTCTTT. Its translation is CASSGPLGSSNTEAFF. This chain connects TRBV7-9 to TRBJ1-1; D remains unclear. Germline V CDR1 and CDR2: SEHNR, FQNEAQ (reference sequence). CDR3 length equals 16 residues. V lost 5 bases and J 1 base, leaving 17 bases between the germline ends.

The rearrangement links TRBV29-1 to TRBJ2-7, with D perhaps matching TRBD1 (6 bases). There are 12 residues in the CDR3. Germline V gene data show CDR1 as SQVTM and CDR2 as ANQGSEA. The V end was cut by 7 bases, the J end by 4 bases, with 14 bases between. For the CDR3, the DNA is TGCAGCGATGGGTTGGGGGCTTACGAGCAGTACTTC. It specifies CSDGLGAYEQYF.

This clone was counted only a few times. V usage is TRBV5-6 and J usage is TRBJ2-3; 12 bases are shared with TRBD2. The CDR3 contains 18 residues. Germline V gene sequence: CDR1 SGHDT, CDR2 YYEEEE. The J segment lost 3 bases and the V segment lost 4 bases, leaving 12 bases of the junction unmatched. CDR3 sequence: CASSPLAGGRKGTDTQYF. CDR3 bases: TGTGCCAGCAGCCCCCTAGCGGGAGGGCGGAAAGGGACAGATACGCAGTATTTT.

The J gene is TRBJ2-1, the V gene TRBV7-8; 11 bases map to TRBD1. V was pared by 3 bases and J by 6 bases, with 4 bases of the junction left unmatched. CDR3 size: 15 residues. In germline, CDR1 is SGHVS, CDR2 FQNEAQ. CDR3 nucleotide sequence: TGTGCCAGCAGCTTGGGCGGGACAGGGGGCAATGAGCAGTTCTTC. It translates to CASSLGGTGGNEQFF.